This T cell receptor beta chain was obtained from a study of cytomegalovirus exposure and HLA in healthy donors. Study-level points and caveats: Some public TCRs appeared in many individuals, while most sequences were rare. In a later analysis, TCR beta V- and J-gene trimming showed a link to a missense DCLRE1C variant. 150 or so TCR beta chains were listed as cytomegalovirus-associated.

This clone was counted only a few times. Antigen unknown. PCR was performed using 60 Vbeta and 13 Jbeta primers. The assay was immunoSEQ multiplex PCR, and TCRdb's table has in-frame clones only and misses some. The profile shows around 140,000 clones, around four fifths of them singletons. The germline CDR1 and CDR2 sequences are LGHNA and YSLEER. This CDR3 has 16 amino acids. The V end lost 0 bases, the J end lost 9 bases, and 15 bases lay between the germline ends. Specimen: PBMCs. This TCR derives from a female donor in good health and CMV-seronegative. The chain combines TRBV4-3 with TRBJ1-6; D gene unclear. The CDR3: CASSQETTAVGSPLHF. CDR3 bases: TGCGCCAGCAGCCAAGAAACCACAGCTGTTGGTTCACCCCTCCACTTT.